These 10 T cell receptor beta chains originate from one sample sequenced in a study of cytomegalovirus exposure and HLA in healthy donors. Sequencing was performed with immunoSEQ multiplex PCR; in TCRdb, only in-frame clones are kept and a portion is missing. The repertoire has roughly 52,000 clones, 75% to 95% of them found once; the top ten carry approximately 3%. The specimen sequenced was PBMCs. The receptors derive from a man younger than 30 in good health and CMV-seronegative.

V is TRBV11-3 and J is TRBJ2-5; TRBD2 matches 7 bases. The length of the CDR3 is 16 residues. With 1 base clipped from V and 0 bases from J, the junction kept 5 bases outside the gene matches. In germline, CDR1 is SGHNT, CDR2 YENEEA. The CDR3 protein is CASSLGGGTYQETQYF. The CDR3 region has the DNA TGTGCCAGCAGCTTAGGGGGGGGGACGTACCAAGAGACCCAGTACTTC.

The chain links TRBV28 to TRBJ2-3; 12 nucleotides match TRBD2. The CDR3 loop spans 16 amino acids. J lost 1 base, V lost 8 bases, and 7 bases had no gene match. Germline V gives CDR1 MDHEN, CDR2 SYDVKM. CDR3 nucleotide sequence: TGTGCCAGCCAGCTAGCGGGAGGGCCGGGCACAGATACGCAGTATTTT. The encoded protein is CASQLAGGPGTDTQYF. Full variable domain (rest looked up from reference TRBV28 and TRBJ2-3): DVKVTQSSRYLVKRTGEKVFLECVQDMDHENMFWYRQDPGLGLRLIYFSYDVKMKEKGDIPEGYSVSREKKERFSLILESASTNQTSMYLCASQLAGGPGTDTQYFGPGTRLTVL.

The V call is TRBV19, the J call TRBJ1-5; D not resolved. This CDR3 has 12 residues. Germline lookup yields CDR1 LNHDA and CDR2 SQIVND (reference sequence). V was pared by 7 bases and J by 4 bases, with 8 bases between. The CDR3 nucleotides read TGTGCCAGTAACGAGTTGAATCAGCCCCAGCATTTT. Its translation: CASNELNQPQHF. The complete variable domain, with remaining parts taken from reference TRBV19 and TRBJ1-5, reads DGGITQSPKYLFRKEGQNVTLSCEQNLNHDAMYWYRQDPGQGLRLIYYSQIVNDFQKGDIAEGYSVSREKKESFPLTVTSAQKNPTAFYLCASNELNQPQHFGDGTRLSIL.

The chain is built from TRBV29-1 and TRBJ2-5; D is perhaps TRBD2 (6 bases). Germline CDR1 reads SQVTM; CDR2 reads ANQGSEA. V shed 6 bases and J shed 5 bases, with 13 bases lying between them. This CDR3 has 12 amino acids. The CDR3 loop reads CSVPDGGETQYF. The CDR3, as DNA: TGCAGCGTGCCAGATGGGGGGGAGACCCAGTACTTC.

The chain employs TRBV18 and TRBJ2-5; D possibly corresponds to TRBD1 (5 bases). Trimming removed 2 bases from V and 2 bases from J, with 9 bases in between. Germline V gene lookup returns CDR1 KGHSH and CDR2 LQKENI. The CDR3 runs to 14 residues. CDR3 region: CASSPRGGQETQYF. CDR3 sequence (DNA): TGTGCCAGCTCACCAAGGGGTGGACAAGAGACCCAGTACTTC. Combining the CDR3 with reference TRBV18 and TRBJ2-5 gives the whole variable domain NAGVMQNPRHLVRRRGQEARLRCSPMKGHSHVYWYRQLPEEGLKFMVYLQKENIIDESGMPKERFSAEFPKEGPSILRIQQVVRGDSAAYFCASSPRGGQETQYFGPGTRLLVL.

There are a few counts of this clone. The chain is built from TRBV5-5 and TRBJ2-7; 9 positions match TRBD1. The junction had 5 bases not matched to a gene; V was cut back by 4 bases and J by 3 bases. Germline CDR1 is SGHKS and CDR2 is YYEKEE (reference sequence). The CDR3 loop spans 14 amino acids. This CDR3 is CASSPSGQGYEQYF. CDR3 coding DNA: TGTGCCAGCAGCCCTTCGGGACAGGGCTACGAGCAGTACTTC.

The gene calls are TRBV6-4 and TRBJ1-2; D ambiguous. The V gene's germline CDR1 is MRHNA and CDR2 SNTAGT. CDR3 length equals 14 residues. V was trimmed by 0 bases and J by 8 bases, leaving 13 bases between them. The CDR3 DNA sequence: TGTGCCAGCAGTGACTCGCCTCCCCCGGGGGGCTACACCTTC. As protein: CASSDSPPPGGYTF.

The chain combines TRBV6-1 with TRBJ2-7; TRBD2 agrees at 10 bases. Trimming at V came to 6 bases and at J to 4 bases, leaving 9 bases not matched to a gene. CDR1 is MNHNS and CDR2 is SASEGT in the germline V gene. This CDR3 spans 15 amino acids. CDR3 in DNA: TGTGCCAGCAGCGCTCTCACTAGCGGGAATTACGAGCAGTACTTC. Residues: CASSALTSGNYEQYF.

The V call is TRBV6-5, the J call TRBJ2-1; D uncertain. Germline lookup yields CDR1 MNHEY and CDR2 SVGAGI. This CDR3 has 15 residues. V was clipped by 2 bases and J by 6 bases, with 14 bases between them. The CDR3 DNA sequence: TGTGCCAGCAGTTACCTCCGCCGGTTCGGCAATGAGCAGTTCTTC. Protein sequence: CASSYLRRFGNEQFF.

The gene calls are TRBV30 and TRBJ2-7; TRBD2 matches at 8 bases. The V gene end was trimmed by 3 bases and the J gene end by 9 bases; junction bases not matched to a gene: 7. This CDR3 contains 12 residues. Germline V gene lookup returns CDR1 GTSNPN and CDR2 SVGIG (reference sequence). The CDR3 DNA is TGTGCCTGGAGGGATAGCGGGAAGGTGCAGTACTTC. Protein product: CAWRDSGKVQYF.